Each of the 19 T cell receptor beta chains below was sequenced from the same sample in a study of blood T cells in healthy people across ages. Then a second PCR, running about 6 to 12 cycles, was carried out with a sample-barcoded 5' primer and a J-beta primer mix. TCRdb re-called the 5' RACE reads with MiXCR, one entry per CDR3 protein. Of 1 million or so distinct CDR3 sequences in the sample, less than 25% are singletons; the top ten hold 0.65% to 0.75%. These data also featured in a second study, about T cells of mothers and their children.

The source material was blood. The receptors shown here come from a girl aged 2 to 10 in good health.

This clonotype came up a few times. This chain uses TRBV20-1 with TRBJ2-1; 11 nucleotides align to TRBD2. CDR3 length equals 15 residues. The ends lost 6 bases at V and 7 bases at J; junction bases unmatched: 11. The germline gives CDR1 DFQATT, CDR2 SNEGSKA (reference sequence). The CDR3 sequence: CSAPFRASGRNEQFF. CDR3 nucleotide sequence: TGCAGTGCCCCCTTCCGGGCTAGCGGGAGGAATGAGCAGTTCTTC.

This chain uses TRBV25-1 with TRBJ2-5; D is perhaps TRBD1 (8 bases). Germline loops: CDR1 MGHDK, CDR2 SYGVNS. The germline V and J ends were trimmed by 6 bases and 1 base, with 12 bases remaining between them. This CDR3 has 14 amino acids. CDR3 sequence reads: CASRGGTGQETQYF. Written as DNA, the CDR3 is TGTGCCAGCAGGGGGGGGACAGGCCAAGAGACCCAGTACTTC.

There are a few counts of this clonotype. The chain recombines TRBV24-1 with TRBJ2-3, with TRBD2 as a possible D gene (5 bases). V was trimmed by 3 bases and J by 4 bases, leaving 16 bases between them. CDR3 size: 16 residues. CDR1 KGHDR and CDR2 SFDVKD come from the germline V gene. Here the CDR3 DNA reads TGTGCCACCAGTGATCCCGCACCTATCGGGGCAGATACGCAGTATTTT. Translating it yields CATSDPAPIGADTQYF.

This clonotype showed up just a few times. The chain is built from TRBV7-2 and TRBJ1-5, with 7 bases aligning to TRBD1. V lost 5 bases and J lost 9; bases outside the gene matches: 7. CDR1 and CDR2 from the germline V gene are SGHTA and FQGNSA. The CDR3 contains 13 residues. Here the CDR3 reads CASSPGTAVPQHF. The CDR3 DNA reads TGTGCCAGCAGCCCCGGGACAGCCGTGCCCCAGCATTTT.

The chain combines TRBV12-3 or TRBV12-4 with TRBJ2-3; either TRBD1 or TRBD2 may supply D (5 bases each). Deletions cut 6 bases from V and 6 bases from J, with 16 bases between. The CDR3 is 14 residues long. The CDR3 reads CASRLSFGADTQYF. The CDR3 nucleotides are TGTGCCAGCAGACTCTCATTCGGGGCCGATACGCAGTATTTT.

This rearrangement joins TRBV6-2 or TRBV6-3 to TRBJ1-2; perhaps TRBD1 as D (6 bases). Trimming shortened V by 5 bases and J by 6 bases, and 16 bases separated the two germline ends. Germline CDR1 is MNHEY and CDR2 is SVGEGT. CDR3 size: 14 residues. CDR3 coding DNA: TGTGCCAGCAGTCCACTCTATGGGGGCGATGGCTACACCTTC. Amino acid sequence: CASSPLYGGDGYTF.

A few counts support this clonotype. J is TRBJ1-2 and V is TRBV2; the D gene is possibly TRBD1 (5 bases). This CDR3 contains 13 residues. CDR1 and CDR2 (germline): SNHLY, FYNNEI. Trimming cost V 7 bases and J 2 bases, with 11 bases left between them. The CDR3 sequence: CASKGEKNYGYTF. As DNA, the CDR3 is TGTGCCAGCAAAGGGGAAAAGAACTATGGCTACACCTTC. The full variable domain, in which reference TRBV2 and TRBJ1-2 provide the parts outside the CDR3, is EPEVTQTPSHQVTQMGQEVILRCVPISNHLYFYWYRQILGQKVEFLVSFYNNEISEKSEIFDDQFSVERPDGSNFTLKIRSTKLEDSAMYFCASKGEKNYGYTFGSGTRLTVV.

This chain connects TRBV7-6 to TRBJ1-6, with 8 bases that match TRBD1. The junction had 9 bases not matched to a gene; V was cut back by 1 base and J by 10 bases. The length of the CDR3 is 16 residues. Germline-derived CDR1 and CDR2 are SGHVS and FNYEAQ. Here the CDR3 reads CASSLGAGGAGSPLHF. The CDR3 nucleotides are TGTGCCAGCAGCTTAGGGGCAGGGGGCGCAGGGTCACCCCTCCACTTT. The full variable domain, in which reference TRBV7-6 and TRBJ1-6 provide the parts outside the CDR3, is GAGVSQSPRYKVTKRGQDVALRCDPISGHVSLYWYRQALGQGPEFLTYFNYEAQQDKSGLPNDRFSAERPEGSISTLTIQRTEQRDSAMYRCASSLGAGGAGSPLHFGNGTRLTVT.

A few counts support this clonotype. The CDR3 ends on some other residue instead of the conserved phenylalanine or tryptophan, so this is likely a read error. This chain's CDR3 is CASSRLSSNEQFL. The CDR3 coding sequence is TGTGCCAGCAGCCGTCTCTCGAGCAATGAGCAGTTCCTC. V is TRBV14 and J is TRBJ2-5; D remains unclear. Gene TRBJ2-1 matches the end of the DNA better, so the J call may be wrong. Looked up from germline, CDR1 is SGHDN and CDR2 is FVKESK. The CDR3 length is 13 residues.

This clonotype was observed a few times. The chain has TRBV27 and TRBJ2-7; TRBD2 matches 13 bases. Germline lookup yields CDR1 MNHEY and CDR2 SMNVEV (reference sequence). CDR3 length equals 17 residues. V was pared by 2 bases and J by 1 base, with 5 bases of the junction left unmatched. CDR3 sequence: CASSLTSGREVSYEQYF. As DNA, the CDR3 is TGTGCCAGCAGTTTAACTAGCGGGAGGGAGGTATCCTACGAGCAGTACTTC.

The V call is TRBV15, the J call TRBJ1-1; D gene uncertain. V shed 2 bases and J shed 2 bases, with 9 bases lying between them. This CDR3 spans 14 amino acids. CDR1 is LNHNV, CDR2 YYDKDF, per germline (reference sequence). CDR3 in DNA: TGTGCCACCAGCAGAACTCCGGTAAACACTGAAGCTTTCTTT. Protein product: CATSRTPVNTEAFF.

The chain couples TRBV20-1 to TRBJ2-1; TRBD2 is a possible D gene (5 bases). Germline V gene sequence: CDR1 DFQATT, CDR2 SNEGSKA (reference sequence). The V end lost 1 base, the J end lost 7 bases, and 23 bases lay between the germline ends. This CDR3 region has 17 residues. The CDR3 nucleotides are TGCAGTGCTAGAGGATATGAAGCGGTGAGGCCATGGAATGAGCAGTTCTTC. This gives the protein CSARGYEAVRPWNEQFF.

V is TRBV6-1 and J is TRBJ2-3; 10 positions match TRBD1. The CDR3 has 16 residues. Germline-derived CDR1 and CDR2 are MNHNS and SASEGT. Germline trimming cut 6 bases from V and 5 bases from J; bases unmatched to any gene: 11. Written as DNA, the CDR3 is TGTGCCAGCAGCTCATGGACAGGGGGTCAGGGAGATACGCAGTATTTT. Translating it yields CASSSWTGGQGDTQYF.

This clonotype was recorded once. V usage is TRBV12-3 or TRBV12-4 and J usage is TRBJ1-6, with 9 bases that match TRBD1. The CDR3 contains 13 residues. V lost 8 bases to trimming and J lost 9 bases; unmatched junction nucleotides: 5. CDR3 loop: CASRTGGLSPLHF. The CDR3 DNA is TGTGCCAGCCGAACAGGGGGCCTTTCACCCCTCCACTTT.

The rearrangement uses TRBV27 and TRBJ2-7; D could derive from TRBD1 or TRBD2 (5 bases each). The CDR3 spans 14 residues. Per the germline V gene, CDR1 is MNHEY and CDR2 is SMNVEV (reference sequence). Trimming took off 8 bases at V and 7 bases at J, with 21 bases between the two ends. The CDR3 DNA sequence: TGTGCCAGCGGAACCTGGGGACGGCGCTTTGAGCAGTACTTC. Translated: CASGTWGRRFEQYF.

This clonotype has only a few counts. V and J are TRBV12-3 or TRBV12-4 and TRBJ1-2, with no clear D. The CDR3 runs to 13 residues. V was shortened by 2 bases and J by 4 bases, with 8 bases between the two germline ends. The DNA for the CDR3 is TGTGCCAGCAGTTTAACGGGCCGCTATGGCTACACCTTC. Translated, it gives CASSLTGRYGYTF.

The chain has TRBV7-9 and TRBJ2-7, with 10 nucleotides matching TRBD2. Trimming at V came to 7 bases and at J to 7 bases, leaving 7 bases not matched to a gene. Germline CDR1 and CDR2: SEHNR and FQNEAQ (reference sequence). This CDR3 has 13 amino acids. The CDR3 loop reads CASMAAGGHEQYF. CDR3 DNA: TGTGCCAGCATGGCAGCGGGAGGGCATGAGCAGTACTTC.

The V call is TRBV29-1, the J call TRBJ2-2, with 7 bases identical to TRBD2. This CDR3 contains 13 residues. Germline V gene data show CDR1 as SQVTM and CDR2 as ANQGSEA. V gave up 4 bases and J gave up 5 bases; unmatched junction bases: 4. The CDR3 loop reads CSVGLAQTGELFF. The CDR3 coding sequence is TGCAGCGTTGGACTAGCCCAAACCGGGGAGCTGTTTTTT.

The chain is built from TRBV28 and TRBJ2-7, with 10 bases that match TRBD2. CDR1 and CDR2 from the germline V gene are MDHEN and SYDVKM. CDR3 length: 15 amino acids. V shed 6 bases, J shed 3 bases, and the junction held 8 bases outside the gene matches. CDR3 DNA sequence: TGTGCCAGCAGGGGGCTTTCTAGCGGGAGCTACGAGCAGTACTTC. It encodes CASRGLSSGSYEQYF.